This TCR beta chain was identified in a study of OX40 agonist ivuxolimab in advanced cancers. Across the whole study: An agonistic anti-OX40 (CD134) antibody, ivuxolimab, was used to treat the patients. Dosing consisted of intravenous ivuxolimab at 0.01 to 10 mg/kg every 2 weeks.

The method was immunoSEQ multiplex PCR; TCRdb's version includes in-frame clones alone and lacks a portion of them. This table has tens of thousands of clones, around 92% appearing once. This clone has a single count. What it recognizes is unknown. Study findings and constraints: Normalized T-cell clonal expansion was also low in some nonresponders.

V dropped 1 base and J dropped 8 bases, with 10 bases sitting between them. This CDR3 has 13 amino acids. Germline V gene sequence: CDR1 MGHRA, CDR2 YSYEKL. Sequences were derived from CD4+ or CD8+ T cells sorted from blood, sampled in a trial of the OX40 agonist ivuxolimab. The V and J genes are TRBV4-1 and TRBJ2-3; D could derive from TRBD1 or TRBD2 (5 bases each). The clonotype originates from an adult with an advanced solid tumor such as melanoma, head and neck, liver or kidney cancer. DNA for the CDR3: TGCGCCAGCAGCCAAGGAGGGGCGGGTACGCAGTATTTT. Protein product: CASSQGGAGTQYF.